This T cell receptor beta chain was captured in a study of T cells in Graves' hyperthyroidism and ophthalmopathy (dated 2019 in TCRdb). For the wider study: Peripheral blood samples were taken at the time of initial diagnosis, prior to any treatment. TCR Vbeta CDR3 sequencing of 130 to 150 peripheral blood samples (43 ophthalmopathy, some 75 hyperthyroidism and some 17 progressor patients) is reported in the paper. TCR V-J signatures able to tell the groups apart were searched for in a discovery cohort of 100 patients, of whom 43 had Graves' ophthalmopathy and about 60 had stable Graves' hyperthyroidism. Once sampling was done, hyperthyroidism patients were given methimazole at a starting dose of 30 mg daily, whereas ophthalmopathy patients were given high-dose intravenous methylprednisolone. The 100 or so discovery patients were randomly divided into training and test sets at a 7:3 ratio. Prospective prediction of ophthalmopathy was tested in an independent validation cohort of 18 to 20 hyperthyroidism patients and 15 to 17 patients who later progressed to ophthalmopathy. In addition, the study compared T-cell repertoires in thyroid tissue and in blood from 6 or 7 Graves' hyperthyroidism patients. Summary of the overall study and its limitations: Most expanded thyroid clonotypes (frequency above 0.001) were also found in blood, which suggests that blood repertoires may mirror thyroid immune responses. A model built on a 13 V-J signature distinguished ophthalmopathy from stable hyperthyroidism, reaching about 88% sensitivity and about 81% specificity in cross-validation and 80%/75% in testing. During validation, the model predicted progression to ophthalmopathy a median of approximately 6.5 months ahead of onset, with almost 71% sensitivity and around 73% specificity. No statistical method was used to set the sample size in advance, and investigators knew the group allocation.

From cysteine to phenylalanine, the CDR3 is 16 amino acids long. Just CDR3 DNA is preserved here, 48 bases in frame from base 1. For CDR1 and CDR2, the germline V gene (reference sequence) lists LNHDA and SQIVND. The V and J ends are trimmed by 5 bases and 0 bases, leaving 17 bases between them. Ophthalmopathy patients had moderately to severely active disease, Clinical Activity Score of at least 3, NOSPECS grade of at least 4, and duration under 3 months. The study excluded patients with uncontrolled infections, other autoimmune diseases, pregnancy or lactation. Diagnoses relied on clinical symptoms, serum thyroxine and TRAb, thyroid ultrasound and orbital computed tomography. Ficoll-Paque density gradient centrifugation was used to isolate PBMCs from approximately 11 ml of fresh peripheral blood. Total RNA was extracted with Trizol reagent, and quality was checked on an Agilent 2100 Bioanalyzer.

As for this clonotype: Its antigen remains unidentified. Per-base quality was not reported, and no clone a single base away is much larger than it.

The TCR beta CDR3 regions were amplified from RNA transcripts. For the first round of RT-PCR on the TCR CDR3, the HTBI primer set was used together with the Qiagen OneStep RT-PCR kit. A second multiplex PCR round built the libraries, followed by size selection and purification. Sequencing of the libraries was done on an Illumina HiSeq2000 using paired-end 100 bp reads. For the original study's pipeline: SOAPnuke was used to process the raw data, removing reads that contained adapters or uncalled bases, had a mean Phred below 15, or lacked an exact match to the constant primer or identifier. COPE v1.2.5 was used to merge the high-quality paired reads, and each unique nucleotide sequence was defined as a clonotype. MiTCR v1.1 was used to align clonotypes to the IMGT TRBV, TRBD and TRBJ reference segments. The analysis included only V-J combinations with a frequency above 0.0001, which together covered around 99% of the repertoires. A TCS score was defined as the ratio of F50 (clonal expansion) to E x V (chaos), with BLOSUM62-based TCRdist applied between CDR3 peptides within each V-J. Welch's t-statistics and random forest reduced roughly 530 V-J features to around 14, which were used in a naive Bayes classifier (R e1071). TCRdb cleaned the public reads at Q25 with fastp, built clones with MiXCR and kept in-frame beta chains. Entries are consolidated by CDR3 protein sequence, retaining the most common genes and DNA. What appears here as the V and J calls and clone size reflects TCRdb's work, not the paper's. Within this sample are over 450,000 distinct CDR3 sequences, with 17% of them counted one time only. The ten top clones hold under 20% of the sample.

The sequenced sample was blood. The sequence is built from TRBV19 and TRBJ2-7; 7 matching bases give a weak D call of TRBD1. This TCR came from a woman aged 18 to 35 with Graves' ophthalmopathy. The DNA sequence is as follows: TGTGCCAGTAGTGCGGACGGGGGACAGAGCTCCTACGAGCAGTACTTC. It translates as CASSADGGQSSYEQYF.